Listed below are T cell receptor beta chains from one sample, sequenced in a study of T cell changes during pregnancy in multiple sclerosis. The data were produced by immunoSEQ multiplex PCR, yet TCRdb's version contains in-frame clones alone and is incomplete. This repertoire shows about 76,000 clones, approximately 94% found once; its top ten account for more than 0.45%. The starting material was peripheral blood, obtained in the third trimester of pregnancy. These TCRs come from a female donor with multiple sclerosis, enrolled in a pregnancy study. Each CDR3 is given with its conserved first and last residue. Fields, in order: V gene, D gene, clone size, J gene, CDR3 protein, CDR3 DNA. D genes are given only for firm matches. Clone sizes are given selectively: once, few, many, or a class where the clone is expanded.

TRBV6-5	TRBD2	NA	TRBJ2-1	CASSFLPSGAYNEQFF	TGTGCCAGCAGTTTTCTACCTAGCGGTGCCTACAATGAGCAGTTCTTC
TRBV16	TRBD1	NA	TRBJ1-1	CASSQSGQGGTEAFF	TGTGCCAGCAGCCAATCGGGGCAGGGGGGCACTGAAGCTTTCTTT
TRBV29-1	NA	NA	TRBJ1-1	CSVEAYRERTEAFF	TGCAGCGTTGAGGCTTACAGGGAACGGACTGAAGCTTTCTTT
TRBV5-1	TRBD2	NA	TRBJ2-1	CASSPGTSGGSSYNEQFF	TGCGCCAGCAGTCCCGGGACTAGCGGGGGTAGCTCCTACAATGAGCAGTTCTTC
TRBV19	NA	NA	TRBJ2-7	CASSMGGLATVDEQYF	TGTGCCAGTAGTATGGGAGGACTGGCGACCGTCGACGAGCAGTACTTC
TRBV5-4	TRBD1	NA	TRBJ1-1	CASSPRGQTEAFF	TGTGCCAGCAGCCCCAGGGGGCAAACTGAAGCTTTCTTT
TRBV30	NA	NA	TRBJ2-7	CAWSVNLASSYEQYF	TGTGCCTGGAGTGTGAATCTAGCATCATCCTACGAGCAGTACTTC
TRBV6-5	TRBD1	NA	TRBJ2-7	CASSWPPGQVYEQYF	TGTGCCAGCAGTTGGCCACCCGGACAGGTCTACGAGCAGTACTTC
TRBV13	NA	NA	TRBJ2-3	CASSLPRGTDTQYF	TGTGCCAGCAGCTTACCCCGGGGCACAGATACGCAGTATTTT
TRBV5-8	TRBD2	NA	TRBJ2-1	CASSLVGLVYNEQFF	TGTGCCAGCAGCTTGGTGGGACTAGTTTACAATGAGCAGTTCTTC
TRBV6-4	NA	once	TRBJ2-1	CASSDDGQSSYNEQFF	TGTGCCAGCAGTGACGATGGGCAGTCCTCCTACAATGAGCAGTTCTTC
TRBV29-1	TRBD2	NA	TRBJ2-3	CSVDNGGGGTDTQYF	TGCAGCGTTGATAATGGGGGAGGGGGCACAGATACGCAGTATTTT
TRBV27	TRBD1	NA	TRBJ1-2	CASSKGQNYGYTF	TGTGCCAGCAGTAAGGGACAGAACTATGGCTACACCTTC
TRBV11-2	TRBD1	NA	TRBJ1-3	CASSLVGTDGNTIYF	TGTGCCAGCAGCTTAGTCGGGACAGATGGAAACACCATATATTTT
TRBV7-2	NA	NA	TRBJ1-3	CASSPRGTTGNTIYF	TGTGCCAGCAGCCCCCGCGGGACGACAGGAAACACCATATATTTT
TRBV9	NA	NA	TRBJ2-3	CASSEGDYTDTQYF	TGTGCCAGCAGCGAGGGGGACTACACAGATACGCAGTATTTT
TRBV9	NA	NA	TRBJ2-7	CASSVGLAYEQYF	TGTGCCAGCAGCGTAGGACTAGCCTACGAGCAGTACTTC
TRBV7-2	NA	once	TRBJ2-7	CASSLVLAWEGHTYF	TGTGCCAGCAGCTTAGTATTGGCGTGGGAGGGACACACTTACTTC
TRBV30	NA	NA	TRBJ2-2	CAWRAQGNGELFF	TGTGCCTGGAGAGCGCAGGGGAACGGGGAGCTGTTTTTT
TRBV10-3	NA	NA	TRBJ2-3	CAISPEGDTQYF	TGTGCCATCAGTCCGGAGGGAGATACGCAGTATTTT
TRBV5-6	TRBD1	NA	TRBJ1-6	CASSSDLGGEFDTLHF	TGTGCCAGCAGCTCGGATTTAGGGGGCGAATTTGACACCCTCCACTTT
TRBV18	NA	NA	TRBJ1-6	CASSPSIDNSPLHF	TGTGCCAGCTCACCTAGCATCGATAATTCACCCCTCCACTTT
TRBV20-1	NA	NA	TRBJ2-1	CSAELDNEQFF	TGCAGTGCGGAGTTGGATAATGAGCAGTTCTTC
TRBV5-6	TRBD1	NA	TRBJ2-3	CASSGRDSASTSTDTQYF	TGTGCCAGCAGCGGCCGGGACAGCGCCTCCACTAGCACAGATACGCAGTATTTT
TRBV5-6	TRBD1	NA	TRBJ2-3	CASSSRTGTDTQYF	TGTGCCAGCAGCTCGAGGACAGGGACCGATACGCAGTATTTT
TRBV14	TRBD1	few	TRBJ2-2	CASSLVPGQDTGELFF	TGTGCCAGCAGCCTCGTCCCGGGACAGGACACCGGGGAGCTGTTTTTT
TRBV6-5	TRBD2	NA	TRBJ2-5	CASSYLGLAGEYF	TGTGCCAGCAGTTACTTGGGACTAGCGGGGGAGTACTTC
TRBV6-5	TRBD1	NA	TRBJ2-7	CASRSPGQGTYEQYF	TGTGCCAGCAGATCACCGGGACAGGGGACCTACGAGCAGTACTTC
TRBV18	NA	NA	TRBJ2-7	CASSPGFGGTYEQYF	TGTGCCAGCTCACCGGGTTTCGGGGGAACCTACGAGCAGTACTTC
TRBV19	TRBD1	once	TRBJ2-2	CASRPGQSTGELFF	TGTGCCAGTAGGCCGGGACAGTCCACCGGGGAGCTGTTTTTT
TRBV7-2	TRBD1	NA	TRBJ2-7	CASSPHPTGREQYF	TGTGCCAGCAGCCCTCACCCGACAGGGCGGGAGCAGTACTTC
TRBV9	TRBD1	NA	TRBJ2-7	CASSVRDRAYEQYF	TGTGCCAGCAGCGTCCGGGACAGGGCCTACGAGCAGTACTTC
TRBV6-5	TRBD2	NA	TRBJ2-7	CASSRPVSGGYEQYF	TGTGCCAGCAGCCGGCCCGTGAGCGGGGGGTACGAGCAGTACTTC
TRBV19	TRBD1	NA	TRBJ1-1	CASSIPKLTGTVPSLNTEAFF	TGTGCCAGTAGTATTCCGAAATTAACCGGGACAGTACCCAGTCTGAACACTGAAGCTTTCTTT
TRBV5-6	TRBD1	NA	TRBJ2-3	CASNKRTGTDTQYF	TGTGCCAGCAACAAAAGGACAGGGACAGATACGCAGTATTTT
TRBV12-5	TRBD1	NA	TRBJ1-2	CASGPGGQEFWSYGYTF	TGTGCTAGTGGTCCGGGGGGACAGGAGTTCTGGAGCTATGGCTACACCTTC
TRBV18	TRBD1	NA	TRBJ2-7	CASSAGTGAYEQYF	TGTGCCAGCTCAGCCGGGACAGGGGCCTACGAGCAGTACTTC
TRBV4-2	NA	NA	TRBJ1-2	CASSQDFGYGYTF	TGTGCCAGCAGCCAAGATTTCGGCTATGGCTACACCTTC
TRBV9	NA	NA	TRBJ2-7	CASSPLNRAEQYF	TGTGCCAGCAGCCCCCTCAACAGGGCCGAGCAGTACTTC
TRBV7-9	NA	NA	TRBJ1-1	CASSLRGGEAFF	TGTGCCAGCAGCTTAAGGGGGGGAGAAGCTTTCTTT
TRBV6-5	NA	once	TRBJ2-2	CASSYRRGTGELFF	TGTGCCAGCAGTTATAGGCGAGGCACCGGGGAGCTGTTTTTT
TRBV27	TRBD1	NA	TRBJ1-1	CASSPPDRPSTEAFF	TGTGCCAGCAGTCCTCCGGACAGGCCCTCCACTGAAGCTTTCTTT
TRBV4-1	NA	NA	TRBJ1-6	CASSQNLRDTFTLHF	TGCGCCAGCAGCCAGAATCTCCGGGACACTTTCACCCTCCACTTT
TRBV19	TRBD1	NA	TRBJ1-6	CASILPQSDRGGAPLHF	TGTGCCAGTATTCTCCCGCAGTCCGACAGGGGGGGCGCACCCCTCCACTTT
TRBV30	NA	NA	TRBJ1-6	CAWSVGDYNSPLHF	TGTGCCTGGAGTGTGGGAGACTATAATTCACCCCTCCACTTT
TRBV6-1	NA	NA	TRBJ1-5	CASSEGALGRREQPQHF	TGTGCCAGCAGTGAGGGGGCTCTGGGACGGCGGGAGCAGCCCCAGCATTTT
TRBV11-1	NA	NA	TRBJ1-1	CASSFQRAGTEAFF	TGTGCCAGCAGCTTCCAGAGGGCTGGCACTGAAGCTTTCTTT
TRBV30	NA	NA	TRBJ1-4	CAWSPSVVPNEKLFF	TGTGCCTGGAGTCCGTCAGTGGTTCCTAATGAAAAACTGTTTTTT
TRBV7-3	TRBD1	NA	TRBJ1-1	CASSSQDRVTEAFF	TGTGCCAGCAGCTCACAGGACAGGGTGACTGAAGCTTTCTTT
TRBV23-1	NA	NA	TRBJ1-1	CAPPDGKGLGNTEAFF	TGCGCCCCCCCGGACGGGAAAGGTCTTGGGAACACTGAAGCTTTCTTT